This T cell receptor (beta chain) was sequenced during a study of vaccination and CD4 T cells after COVID-19 (dated by TCRdb to about 2022). In the study overall: Convalescent patients had a positive SARS-CoV-2 result on nasal swab PCR, and of these patients, several had mild disease and one had severe disease. In control cultures, a CEFX viral epitope pool was used as positive control, an HIV-1 Nef peptide pool was used as negative control, or no peptide was added. Participants received two doses of either the Pfizer-BioNTech BNT162b2 vaccine (n=8) or the Moderna mRNA-1273 vaccine (n=2). The convalescent cohort included six males and four females, with two Hispanic individuals, seven Caucasians, two Asians and one multiracial person. Post-vaccine blood samples were obtained a median of around 74 days after the second vaccine dose, with a range of about 14 to 250 days. For stimulating the cultures, overlapping spike peptide pools were used, derived from SARS-CoV-2 as well as from the common cold coronaviruses HCoV-NL63, HCoV-OC43 and HCoV-229E. In 9 to 11 COVID-19 convalescent patients and a handful of infection-naive healthy vaccine recipients, researchers compared the spike-specific CD4+ TCR repertoire from before mRNA vaccination with the repertoire from after. Post-COVID blood samples were collected from convalescent patients a median of approximately 93 days after diagnosis, with a range of roughly 35 to 161 days.

The library was built by means of PCR. TCR sequencing of DNA from cultured CD4+ T cells used the Oncomine TCR Beta short-read assay at the Johns Hopkins FTIC core. The QIAamp micro DNA kit was used to extract genomic DNA from the cultured CD4+ T cells. The Oncomine TCR Beta libraries from cultured CD4+ T cells were pooled using unique dual indexes and then sequenced on an Illumina iSeq 100. As for how the authors treated the data: Non-productive sequences were removed, and CDR3s not starting with C, not ending with F or W, or shorter than 7 amino acids were discarded. The MANAFEST web application identified antigen-specific clonotypes by comparing peptide-stimulated wells against reference wells and other culture wells. An FDR below 0.05, an odds ratio above 5, and a productive frequency above 0.1% in at least two of three replicate wells were required for clones to be considered positive. Clonotypes that were significantly expanded in both SARS-CoV-2 spike wells and at least one common cold coronavirus spike condition were defined as cross-reactive. Using R version 3.6.1, CDR3 homology was evaluated through Levenshtein distances (stringdist) along with unrooted phylogenetic trees (ape). TCRdb took the public reads, trimmed them with fastp at Q25, ran MiXCR for clone calling and kept in-frame beta chains. Identical CDR3 protein sequences are pooled into one entry, listed with their most common genes and DNA. These V and J calls derive from TCRdb rather than the authors' analysis. Present in this sample are some 12,000 distinct CDR3 sequences, about 20% of which were seen just once. Of the sample, approximately 13% is held by the ten largest clones.

Paper-wide results and their limitations: The number of convalescent patients in the study was relatively small, and the study did not examine early timepoints following natural infection. In convalescent patients, a median about 86% of post-vaccine SARS-CoV-2-reactive clones were detected only after vaccination, suggesting vaccine-specific priming. An increase in the median number of SARS-CoV-2-reactive clonotypes from around 20 after infection to a few dozen after vaccination was observed, but the change was not found to be significant. In convalescent patients, nearly all vaccine-specific clones (304 of 307) were found to be mono-reactive for SARS-CoV-2 spike rather than cross-reactive with common cold coronaviruses.

Interpreted using the paper, the treatment or condition label stands for: roughly 11-day PBMC culture with coronavirus spike peptide pools or control peptides (ViraFEST assay). To expand antigen-specific T cells with peptide pools and then pick out the expanded clonotypes through TCR sequencing, the study relied on the ViraFEST assay. The convalescent patients' positive SARS-CoV-2 PCR tests were from March to December 2020, which was before the Alpha, Beta and Delta variants emerged in the United States. Some 2 million PBMCs per well were cultured in IMDM with 5% human AB serum and 9 to 10 IU/ml IL-2, plus 10 ug/ml peptide pools. Half of the culture medium was replaced with fresh IL-2-containing medium on days 3 and 7. Once the cells had been in culture for approximately 10 days, the EasySep CD4+ T cell isolation kit was used to isolate CD4+ T cells by negative selection. Ficoll-Paque Plus gradient centrifugation was used to isolate PBMCs from whole blood, and the isolated PBMCs were then either used fresh or cryopreserved at -140C. In general, triplicate wells were set up for every culture condition.

In regard to this clonotype: Its target antigen remains unknown. Base qualities are missing; no much larger clone stands one base away.

CDR1 is given as LNHDA and CDR2 as SQIVND, both from the germline V gene (reference sequence). The CDR3 starts with the cysteine, ends with the phenylalanine, and has 14 residues. The read is trimmed to its CDR3 DNA, 42 bases read in frame from base 1. Germline trimming: 8 bases from V, 2 bases from J; junction bases outside gene matches: 5. The sample was CD4+ T cells from blood, cultured in vitro, taken after SARS-CoV-2 vaccination. The clonotype originates from a human donor who had recovered from COVID-19. Here the chain combines TRBV19 and TRBJ1-5; 8 bases in the middle match TRBD1. The sequence in DNA is TGTGCCAGTGCCATGGACAGGGGCAATCAGCCCCAGCATTTT. Its coded protein is CASAMDRGNQPQHF.